This T cell receptor beta chain was retrieved from a study of lymphopenia after photon versus proton radiotherapy. The protocol was immunoSEQ multiplex PCR, while the TCRdb copy is restricted to in-frame clones and leaves out a portion. The sample includes fewer than 50,000 clones, roughly 85% of them seen just once. As to this clone: The antigen is undetermined.

Study-wide findings and caveats: Post-nadir diversity loss with photons came from oligoclonal expansion, particularly CD8+ Temra cells. Under photons, naive T cells and diversity fell while effector/memory populations rose. In patients who died, overall survival fell as post-nadir TCR diversity dropped more. Authors raise, but do not show, better survival with proton therapy.

Germline values: CDR1 LNHDA, CDR2 SQIVND (reference sequence). The CDR3 sequence is 14 residues long. Trimming took 7 bases from V and 9 from J; bases not matched to a gene: 11. The V call is TRBV19, the J call TRBJ2-4; the match to TRBD1 covers 8 bases. The sequencing used peripheral blood, collected from a patient treated with photon-based radiotherapy. The TCR comes from a man aged 35 to 55 with gastric cancer. This chain's CDR3 is CASTESTGAGIQYF. For the CDR3, the DNA is TGTGCCAGTACCGAATCGACAGGGGCGGGCATTCAGTACTTC.